This TCR beta chain is drawn from a study of identical twins. In TCRdb, the 5' RACE reads were re-called with MiXCR into one record per CDR3 protein. In the table there are more than 1.5 million distinct CDR3 sequences, 32% of which are singletons. Study results and caveats: Fewer insertions characterized abundant cord blood beta clonotypes, whereas memory repertoires showed none. Excess sharing between twins was weaker in beta out-of-frame sequences. The study reached conclusions through statistical analysis that was cross-sectional, not following the same donors. Modelling approaches yielded underestimates of out-of-frame TCR alpha sharing between monozygotic twins.

The CDR3 runs to 17 residues. V was cut by 2 bases and J by 0 bases, with 16 bases left in between. Germline-derived CDR1 and CDR2 are SGHRS and YFSETQ. A word on this clonotype: Its target is unknown.

The receptor's source is a newborn girl in good health. Sequenced sample: cord blood. The chain has TRBV5-1 and TRBJ2-3; possible D gene TRBD1, 6 bases. The DNA of the CDR3 is TGCGCCAGCAGCTTCGCTCCCGGGACATATAGCACAGATACGCAGTATTTT. Its translation is CASSFAPGTYSTDTQYF.